This passage covers 24 T cell receptor beta chains from one sample sequenced in a study of CD8 T cells in Susac syndrome. RNA amounts of about 0.45 to 1 ug underwent reverse transcription with random hexamers. TCRdb called the immunoSEQ multiplex PCR reads again in MiXCR, with one record for every CDR3 protein. The table lists 300,000 to 350,000 distinct CDR3 sequences, around 92% of them singletons. Sequencing was done on a sample of CD4+ T cells from PBMCs. These receptors were obtained from a human donor with multiple sclerosis.

The CDR3 DNA follows: TGTGCCAGCAGCTTAGAGGGACAGGGTCCCGAGACCCAGTACTTC. Its translation is CASSLEGQGPETQYF. The chain carries TRBV11-2 and TRBJ2-5; 9 bases align to TRBD1. J was trimmed by 5 bases and V by 0 bases; bases with no gene match: 4. Germline V gene data show CDR1 as SGHAT and CDR2 as FQNNGV. The CDR3 is 15 residues long.

The rearrangement links TRBV6-5 to TRBJ2-1; tentatively, D is TRBD2 (5 bases). The CDR3 covers 16 residues. V was cut by 4 bases and J by 1 base, with 14 bases left in between. Germline V CDR1 and CDR2: MNHEY, SVGAGI. CDR3 in amino acids: CASSFSPSWSYNEQFF. Written as DNA, the CDR3 is TGTGCCAGCAGTTTCTCCCCTAGCTGGTCCTACAATGAGCAGTTCTTC.

The gene calls are TRBV29-1 and TRBJ2-2; 7 nucleotides align to TRBD2. CDR1 and CDR2 from the germline V gene are SQVTM and ANQGSEA. The CDR3 extends over 15 amino acids. With V trimmed by 1 base and J by 4 bases, 6 bases remained unmatched. The chain's CDR3 is CSVEVAGVSTGELFF. Here the CDR3 DNA reads TGCAGCGTTGAAGTGGCGGGAGTTAGCACCGGGGAGCTGTTTTTT.

The V call is TRBV5-1, the J call TRBJ2-7; TRBD2 might be the D (6 bases). The germline V gene encodes CDR1 SGHRS and CDR2 YFSETQ. The V gene lost 2 bases and the J gene lost 3 bases, with 12 bases spanning the gap. This CDR3 is 14 amino acids long. The CDR3 sequence: CASSLEAGNYEQYF. CDR3 DNA sequence: TGCGCCAGCAGCTTAGAGGCGGGGAACTACGAGCAGTACTTC.

The chain joins TRBV11-2 to TRBJ2-3; tentatively, D is TRBD2 (5 bases). Germline CDR1 SGHAT, CDR2 FQNNGV. V was clipped by 1 base and J by 0 bases, with 14 bases between them. This CDR3 has 17 amino acids. CDR3 sequence (DNA): TGTGCCAGCAGCTTAGCGGGTAGCGCCACTAGCACAGATACGCAGTATTTT. This sequence encodes CASSLAGSATSTDTQYF. Full variable domain (rest looked up from reference TRBV11-2 and TRBJ2-3): EAGVAQSPRYKIIEKRQSVAFWCNPISGHATLYWYQQILGQGPKLLIQFQNNGVVDDSQLPKDRFSAERLKGVDSTLKIQPAKLEDSAVYLCASSLAGSATSTDTQYFGPGTRLTVL.

This clonotype was seen only a few times. CDR3 sequence: CASSPWNTDTQYF. The DNA for the CDR3 is TGTGCCAGCAGCCCCTGGAACACAGATACGCAGTATTTT. The rearrangement joins TRBV7-2 to TRBJ2-3, with D hard to call. Germline values: CDR1 SGHTA, CDR2 FQGNSA. V shed 5 bases and J shed 2 bases, with 8 bases lying between them. The CDR3 has 13 residues.

This clonotype came up a few times. The junction departs from the called germline gene at one end, perhaps through a read error. The chain couples TRBV29-1 to TRBJ2-1; a possible D gene is TRBD2 (7 bases). Germline CDR1 reads SQVTM; CDR2 reads ANQGSEA. The CDR3 loop spans 14 amino acids. The CDR3 region has the DNA TGCAGCGTCGAAGGGGGGGAATCCTACAATGAGCAGTTCTTC. This translates into CSVEGGESYNEQFF.

The chain links TRBV7-2 to TRBJ2-2, with 14 nucleotides matching TRBD2. Germline loops: CDR1 SGHTA, CDR2 FQGNSA. The CDR3 spans 18 residues. With 3 bases clipped from V and 3 bases from J, the junction kept 6 bases outside the gene matches. CDR3 loop: CASSFGTSGGRYTGELFF. CDR3 DNA: TGTGCCAGCAGCTTCGGGACTAGCGGGGGCCGATACACCGGGGAGCTGTTTTTT.

The chain links TRBV27 to TRBJ1-5, with D possibly being TRBD1 (6 bases). Germline lookup yields CDR1 MNHEY and CDR2 SMNVEV (reference sequence). The CDR3 is made up of 15 amino acids. Trimming stripped 2 bases from V and 7 bases from J, with 15 bases between. The CDR3: CASSLRGLLGQPQHF. The CDR3 bases are TGTGCCAGCAGTTTAAGGGGGTTGCTTGGACAGCCCCAGCATTTT.

The chain has TRBV29-1 and TRBJ1-5; a weak D match, TRBD1 (6 bases). Per the germline V gene, CDR1 is SQVTM and CDR2 is ANQGSEA. This CDR3 has 13 residues. The germline V and J ends were trimmed by 4 bases and 3 bases, with 10 bases remaining between them. The chain's CDR3 is CSVGQAANQPQHF. Written as DNA, the CDR3 is TGCAGCGTTGGACAGGCCGCCAATCAGCCCCAGCATTTT.

The V and J genes are TRBV6-2 or TRBV6-3 and TRBJ1-1, with no clear D. CDR1 is MNHEY and CDR2 is SVGEGT in the germline V gene. The CDR3 covers 14 residues. The V end was cut by 2 bases, the J end by 0 bases, with 7 bases between. This chain's CDR3 is CASSYGHMNTEAFF. The CDR3 region has the DNA TGTGCCAGCAGTTACGGGCACATGAACACTGAAGCTTTCTTT.

The J gene is TRBJ2-1, the V gene TRBV7-9; D gene unclear. This CDR3 has 14 amino acids. CDR1 SEHNR and CDR2 FQNEAQ come from the germline V gene (reference sequence). Deletions cut 1 base from V and 6 bases from J, with 10 bases between. CDR3 sequence reads: CASSLETRFNEQFF. DNA for the CDR3: TGTGCCAGCAGCTTAGAGACCCGTTTCAATGAGCAGTTCTTC.

This chain connects TRBV20-1 to TRBJ2-7; TRBD1 might be the D (5 bases). Germline V CDR1 and CDR2: DFQATT, SNEGSKA (reference sequence). V lost 3 bases to trimming and J lost 5 bases, with 14 bases between them. The CDR3 sequence is 13 residues long. As DNA, the CDR3 is TGCAGTGCTAGTCGGCAGGGATCCCACGAGCAGTACTTC. Protein: CSASRQGSHEQYF.

This chain connects TRBV20-1 to TRBJ2-1, with D unclear. This CDR3 is 11 amino acids long. Germline loops: CDR1 DFQATT, CDR2 SNEGSKA (reference sequence). V was pared by 3 bases and J by 8 bases, with 8 bases between. The CDR3 reads CSARPFDEQFF. CDR3 coding DNA: TGCAGTGCTAGGCCCTTTGATGAGCAGTTCTTC.

The gene calls are TRBV11-2 and TRBJ2-5; D not resolved. Trimming removed 6 bases from V and 3 bases from J, with 11 bases in between. CDR3 length: 13 residues. The germline V gene has CDR1 SGHAT and CDR2 FQNNGV. The CDR3 reads CASRGYQKETQYF. CDR3 DNA: TGTGCCAGCAGAGGGTACCAGAAAGAGACCCAGTACTTC. Complete variable domain (other parts from reference TRBV11-2 and TRBJ2-5): EAGVAQSPRYKIIEKRQSVAFWCNPISGHATLYWYQQILGQGPKLLIQFQNNGVVDDSQLPKDRFSAERLKGVDSTLKIQPAKLEDSAVYLCASRGYQKETQYFGPGTRLLVL.

In its sample, this clonotype was seen once. The chain recombines TRBV7-9 with TRBJ1-1, with 7 bases matching TRBD1. V trimming: 5 bases; J trimming: 0 bases; junction bases outside the gene matches: 6. Germline V gene lookup returns CDR1 SEHNR and CDR2 FQNEAQ (reference sequence). The CDR3 length is 15 residues. Here the CDR3 DNA reads TGTGCCAGCAGCCCGCGCAGGGGGATGAACACTGAAGCTTTCTTT. Translated: CASSPRRGMNTEAFF.

This sequence joins TRBV30 and TRBJ2-7, with 8 nucleotides matching TRBD1. This CDR3 comprises 13 residues. Trimming took 0 bases from V and 3 from J; bases not matched to a gene: 1. Germline V gives CDR1 GTSNPN, CDR2 SVGIG (reference sequence). This CDR3 is CAWSVGQGYEQYF. The CDR3 DNA sequence: TGTGCCTGGAGTGTTGGACAGGGCTACGAGCAGTACTTC.

The genes are TRBV6-4 and TRBJ1-2; no clear D gene. Between the trimmed V and J ends, which lost 2 bases and 4 bases, there was a span of 11 bases. The CDR3 has 14 amino acids. Germline V gene sequence: CDR1 MRHNA, CDR2 SNTAGT. CDR3 protein: CASSDARRLYGYTF. CDR3 sequence (DNA): TGTGCCAGCAGTGACGCTCGACGGCTCTATGGCTACACCTTC.

The V and J genes are TRBV30 and TRBJ2-4, with TRBD2 as a possible D gene (7 bases). Germline V gives CDR1 GTSNPN, CDR2 SVGIG (reference sequence). Deletions cut 2 bases from V and 0 bases from J, with 23 bases between. This CDR3 is 19 amino acids long. The CDR3 bases are TGTGCCTGGAGTTACACGCGGGGGCACTCCCGTCTAGCCAAAAACATTCAGTACTTC. Its protein product is CAWSYTRGHSRLAKNIQYF.

The CDR3 bases are TGTGCCAGCAGTTCGAACCCCGGGACAAAGGATGAGCAGTTCTTC. This encodes CASSSNPGTKDEQFF. The J gene is TRBJ2-1, the V gene TRBV12-3 or TRBV12-4; D might be TRBD1 (6 bases). The CDR3 sequence is 15 residues long. V was trimmed by 4 bases and J by 8 bases, leaving 18 bases between them.

In the case of this clonotype: One end of the junction fails to match germline, which may point to a read error. The chain employs TRBV7-2 and TRBJ1-5, with D perhaps TRBD1 (5 bases). The CDR3 totals 14 residues. Germline assignment: CDR1 SGHTA and CDR2 FQGNSA. CDR3 sequence: CASSDQGVNQLQHF. CDR3 DNA: TGTGCCAGCAGCGATCAGGGAGTGAATCAGCTCCAGCATTTT.

This clonotype was seen once. This chain uses TRBV14 with TRBJ2-3; D may be TRBD1 or TRBD2 (5 bases each). The V end was cut by 5 bases, the J end by 2 bases, with 17 bases between. The CDR3 contains 16 residues. CDR1 SGHDN and CDR2 FVKESK come from the germline V gene. CDR3 coding DNA: TGTGCCAGCAGCAGATCCGGGACCTACAACACAGATACGCAGTATTTT. Translation: CASSRSGTYNTDTQYF. Full variable domain (remainder filled in from reference TRBV14 and TRBJ2-3): EAGVTQFPSHSVIEKGQTVTLRCDPISGHDNLYWYRRVMGKEIKFLLHFVKESKQDESGMPNNRFLAERTGGTYSTLKVQPAELEDSGVYFCASSRSGTYNTDTQYFGPGTRLTVL.

On this clonotype: A junction boundary mismatches the germline segment, possibly from a read error. The chain links TRBV19 to TRBJ1-1; the D gene is possibly TRBD1 (5 bases). Germline lookup yields CDR1 LNHDA and CDR2 SQIVND (reference sequence). CDR3 length: 16 residues. CDR3 sequence (DNA): TGTGCCAGTAGGCCACCCTACAGGCTGGAGAACACTGAAGTTTTCTTT. Encoded protein: CASRPPYRLENTEVFF.

CDR3 DNA: TGTGCCAGCAGCGTAGTGGGGACAGGGAACACTGAAGCTTTCTTT. Encoded protein: CASSVVGTGNTEAFF. V and J are TRBV9 and TRBJ1-1, with TRBD1 matching over 8 bases. V trimming: 0 bases; J trimming: 1 base; junction bases outside the gene matches: 2. The V gene's germline CDR1 is SGDLS and CDR2 YYNGEE. The length of the CDR3 is 15 residues.